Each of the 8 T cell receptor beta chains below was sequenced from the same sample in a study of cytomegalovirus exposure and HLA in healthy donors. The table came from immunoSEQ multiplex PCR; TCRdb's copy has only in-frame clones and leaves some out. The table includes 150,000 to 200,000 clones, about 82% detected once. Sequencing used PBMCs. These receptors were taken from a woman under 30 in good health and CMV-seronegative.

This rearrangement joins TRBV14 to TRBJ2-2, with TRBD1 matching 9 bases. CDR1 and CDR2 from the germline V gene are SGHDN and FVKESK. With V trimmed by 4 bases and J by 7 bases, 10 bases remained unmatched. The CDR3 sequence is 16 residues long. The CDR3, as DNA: TGTGCCAGCAGCCTAAACAGGGGGCAGGTCATCGGGGAGCTGTTTTTT. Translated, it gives CASSLNRGQVIGELFF.

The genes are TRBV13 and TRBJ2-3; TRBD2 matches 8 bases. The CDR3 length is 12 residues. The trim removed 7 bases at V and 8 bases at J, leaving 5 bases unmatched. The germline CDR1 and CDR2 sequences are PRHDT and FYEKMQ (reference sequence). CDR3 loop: CASMPAGGTQYF. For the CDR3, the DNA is TGTGCCAGCATGCCGGCGGGGGGTACGCAGTATTTT.

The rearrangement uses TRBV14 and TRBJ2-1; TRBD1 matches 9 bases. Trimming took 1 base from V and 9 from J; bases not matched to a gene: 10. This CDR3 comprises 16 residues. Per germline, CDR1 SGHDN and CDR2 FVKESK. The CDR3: CASSQAPGTGMVEQFF. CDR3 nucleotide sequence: TGTGCCAGCAGCCAAGCTCCCGGGACAGGGATGGTTGAGCAGTTCTTC.

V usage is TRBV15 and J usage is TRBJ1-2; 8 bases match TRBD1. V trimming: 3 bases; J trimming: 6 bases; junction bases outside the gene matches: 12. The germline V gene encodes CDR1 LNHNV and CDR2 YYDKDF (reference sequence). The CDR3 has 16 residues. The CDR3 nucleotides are TGTGCCACCAGCAGCGAGAAGGACAGGGTAGAAGATGGCTACACCTTC. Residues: CATSSEKDRVEDGYTF.

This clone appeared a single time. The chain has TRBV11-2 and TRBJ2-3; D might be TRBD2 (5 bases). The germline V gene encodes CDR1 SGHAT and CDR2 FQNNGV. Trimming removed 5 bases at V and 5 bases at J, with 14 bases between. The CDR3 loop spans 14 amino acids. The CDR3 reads CASSQRLRGDTQYF. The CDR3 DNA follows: TGTGCCAGCAGCCAAAGACTACGGGGAGATACGCAGTATTTT.

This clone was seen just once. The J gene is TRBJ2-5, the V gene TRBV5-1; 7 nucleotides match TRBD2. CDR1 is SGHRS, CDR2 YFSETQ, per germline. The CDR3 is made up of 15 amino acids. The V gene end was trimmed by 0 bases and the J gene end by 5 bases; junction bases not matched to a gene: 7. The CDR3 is CASSLGVREYETQYF. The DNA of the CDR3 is TGCGCCAGCAGCTTGGGCGTGCGGGAGTATGAGACCCAGTACTTC.

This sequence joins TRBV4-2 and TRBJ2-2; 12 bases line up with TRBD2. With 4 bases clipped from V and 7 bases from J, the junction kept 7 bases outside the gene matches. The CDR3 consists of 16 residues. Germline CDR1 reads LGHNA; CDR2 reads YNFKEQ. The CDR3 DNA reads TGTGCCAGCAGCCCGAGACTAGCGGGAGCAATCGGGGAGCTGTTTTTT. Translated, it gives CASSPRLAGAIGELFF.

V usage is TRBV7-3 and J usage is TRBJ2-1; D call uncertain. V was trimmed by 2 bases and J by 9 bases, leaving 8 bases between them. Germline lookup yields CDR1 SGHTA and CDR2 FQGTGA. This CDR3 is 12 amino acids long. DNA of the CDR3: TGTGCCAGCAGCTTATCGGGTAGTGAGCAGTTCTTC. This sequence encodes CASSLSGSEQFF. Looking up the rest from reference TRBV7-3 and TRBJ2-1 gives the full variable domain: GAGVSQTPSNKVTEKGKYVELRCDPISGHTALYWYRQSLGQGPEFLIYFQGTGAADDSGLPNDRFFAVRPEGSVSTLKIQRTERGDSAVYLCASSLSGSEQFFGPGTRLTVL.